The clone carrying this T cell receptor (beta chain) has just a few counts. The authors built TCR beta libraries using iRepertoire HTBI primers and Arm-PCR of CDR3 regions. TCRdb reanalysed the multiplex PCR reads using MiXCR and keeps one entry per CDR3 protein. The sample records around 400,000 distinct CDR3 sequences, roughly a sixth being singletons. The time point here: newly diagnosed GD, antithyroid drugs for less than 3 months. RNA from PBMCs was the source of the TCR library. The sample is drawn from a study of regulatory T cells in long-lasting Graves disease. The germline CDR1 and CDR2 sequences are DFQATT and SNEGSKA (reference sequence). Trimming pared 3 bases from V and 8 bases from J, leaving 7 bases between. CDR3 length: 11 amino acids.

The rearrangement joins TRBV20-1 to TRBJ1-4; D remains unclear. This sample comprised peripheral blood mononuclear cells (PBMCs), obtained at new diagnosis, from a patient treated with antithyroid drugs. This TCR was recovered from a female donor with Graves disease. This CDR3 reads CSASGWEKLFF. CDR3 DNA sequence: TGCAGTGCTAGTGGGTGGGAAAAACTGTTTTTT.